This T cell receptor beta chain was sequenced for a study of Ad26.COV2.S vaccination and SARS-CoV-2 variants. Study at large: Ad26.COV2.S was injected intramuscularly once or twice, 56 days apart.

Notes on this clone: The antigen remains undetermined.

Whole-study results and caveats: Whether participants received vaccine or placebo, their non-spike TCR breadth was similar.

TCRdb keeps only in-frame clones here, not all; method: immunoSEQ multiplex PCR. The repertoire holds about 480,000 clones, with 87% as singletons. The V segment lost 2 bases and the J segment 3 bases; nucleotides outside the gene matches: 7. CDR3 size: 15 residues. The germline V gene has CDR1 GTSNPN and CDR2 SVGIG (reference sequence). Treatment indicated: around 19 received Ad26.COV2.S at low or high dose, single or two shots; several received placebo; per-sample allocation not given. Specimens were obtained on day 63 following the first vaccine or placebo injection. The source material was peripheral blood, sampled in a trial of Ad26.COV2.S vaccine versus placebo. The chain is built from TRBV30 and TRBJ2-7; 10 bases are shared with TRBD1. The sequence was collected from a person aged 18-65 years who received the Ad26.COV2.S COVID-19 vaccine or a placebo. In DNA, the CDR3 is TGTGCCTGGAGTATCGGACAGGGGGGGAACTACGAGCAGTACTTC. Its translation: CAWSIGQGGNYEQYF.